Listed below are T cell receptor beta chains from one sample, sequenced in a study of cytomegalovirus exposure and HLA in healthy donors. TCRdb keeps only in-frame clones here, not all; method: immunoSEQ multiplex PCR. This table has 100,000 or so clones, roughly four fifths appearing once. The sample taken for sequencing was PBMCs. The source is a male donor in good health and CMV-seropositive. Both conserved end residues are part of each CDR3. D genes are given only for firm matches. Clone size is stated in some rows and not others, as once, few, many or a class when expanded.

J: TRBJ1-2; V: TRBV9; D: TRBD1; size: NA; CDR3: CASSAGQGALGYTF; DNA: TGTGCCAGCAGCGCTGGACAGGGGGCGCTTGGCTACACCTTC
J: TRBJ2-7; V: TRBV6-5; D: NA; size: NA; CDR3: CASSRLYDEQYF; DNA: TGTGCCAGCAGTCGACTCTACGACGAGCAGTACTTC
J: TRBJ1-2; V: TRBV27; D: NA; size: NA; CDR3: CASSLQGNKGYGYTF; DNA: TGTGCCAGCAGTTTACAGGGGAATAAGGGGTATGGCTACACCTTC
J: TRBJ2-2; V: TRBV2; D: NA; size: NA; CDR3: CASSAPGDGELFF; DNA: TGTGCCAGCAGTGCCCCCGGGGACGGGGAGCTGTTTTTT
J: TRBJ2-6; V: TRBV7-9; D: NA; size: NA; CDR3: CASSLDSSGANVLTF; DNA: TGTGCCAGCAGCTTAGACAGCTCTGGGGCCAACGTCCTGACTTTC
J: TRBJ1-6; V: TRBV5-1; D: TRBD1; size: NA; CDR3: CASSSPNGGQHNSPLHF; DNA: TGCGCCAGCAGCTCCCCCAACGGGGGACAGCATAATTCACCCCTCCACTTT
J: TRBJ2-3; V: TRBV9; D: NA; size: NA; CDR3: CASSDRPTGRTDTQYF; DNA: TGTGCCAGCAGCGACCGTCCAACAGGGCGTACAGATACGCAGTATTTT
J: TRBJ2-1; V: TRBV27; D: TRBD2; size: NA; CDR3: CASSLGGLAGNEQFF; DNA: TGTGCCAGCAGTTTAGGTGGACTAGCGGGTAATGAGCAGTTCTTC
J: TRBJ2-1; V: TRBV7-7; D: TRBD2; size: once; CDR3: CASSRTSGGPYNEQFF; DNA: TGTGCTAGCAGCAGGACTAGCGGGGGCCCTTACAATGAGCAGTTCTTC
J: TRBJ2-3; V: TRBV4-1; D: NA; size: few; CDR3: CASSPPTGGGNTQYF; DNA: TGCGCCAGCAGCCCCCCAACGGGGGGCGGGAATACGCAGTATTTT
J: TRBJ2-3; V: TRBV11-2; D: TRBD2; size: NA; CDR3: CASSPRASGGATDTQYF; DNA: TGTGCCAGCAGCCCGCGGGCTAGCGGGGGGGCCACAGATACGCAGTATTTT
J: TRBJ2-5; V: TRBV5-4; D: NA; size: NA; CDR3: CASSLYQGLQKETQYF; DNA: TGTGCCAGCAGCTTGTACCAGGGCTTACAAAAAGAGACCCAGTACTTC
J: TRBJ2-3; V: TRBV7-9; D: NA; size: NA; CDR3: CASSPRGKDTQYF; DNA: TGTGCCAGCAGCCCACGGGGGAAAGATACGCAGTATTTT
J: TRBJ2-3; V: TRBV7-8; D: TRBD2; size: NA; CDR3: CASSFSSGGAGGDTQYF; DNA: TGTGCCAGCAGCTTTTCTAGCGGGGGGGCCGGTGGAGATACGCAGTATTTT
J: TRBJ1-1; V: TRBV5-1; D: NA; size: NA; CDR3: CASSLKGDTEAFF; DNA: TGCGCCAGCAGCTTGAAAGGGGACACTGAAGCTTTCTTT
J: TRBJ2-3; V: TRBV6-6; D: TRBD1; size: NA; CDR3: CASSYSPRGLTDTQYF; DNA: TGTGCCAGCAGTTACTCGCCCAGGGGGCTTACAGATACGCAGTATTTT
J: TRBJ1-1; V: TRBV5-1; D: TRBD1; size: NA; CDR3: CASSPRQGVSTEAFF; DNA: TGCGCCAGCAGCCCTAGACAGGGGGTAAGCACTGAAGCTTTCTTT
J: TRBJ1-4; V: TRBV30; D: NA; size: NA; CDR3: CASPGVGEKLFF; DNA: TGTGCCTCTCCGGGTGTAGGTGAAAAACTGTTTTTT
J: TRBJ2-3; V: TRBV5-1; D: TRBD2; size: NA; CDR3: CASSDTSGGDTQYF; DNA: TGCGCCAGCAGCGACACTAGCGGGGGTGATACGCAGTATTTT
J: TRBJ2-3; V: TRBV4-1; D: NA; size: NA; CDR3: CASSQGLNRPDTQYF; DNA: TGCGCCAGCAGCCAGGGACTGAACCGCCCAGATACGCAGTATTTT
J: TRBJ2-3; V: TRBV4-1; D: TRBD2; size: NA; CDR3: CASSLSFIGGATDTQYF; DNA: TGCGCCAGCAGCCTTTCGTTTATCGGGGGGGCGACAGATACGCAGTATTTT
J: TRBJ1-4; V: TRBV5-1; D: NA; size: NA; CDR3: CASSSGTRGGKLFF; DNA: TGCGCCAGCAGCTCCGGGACACGGGGCGGAAAACTGTTTTTT
J: TRBJ2-1; V: TRBV6-1; D: NA; size: NA; CDR3: CASTGMGTSYNEQFF; DNA: TGTGCCAGCACGGGAATGGGGACATCCTACAATGAGCAGTTCTTC
J: TRBJ2-3; V: TRBV29-1; D: NA; size: NA; CDR3: CSVSVANTDTQYF; DNA: TGCAGCGTGAGTGTAGCGAATACAGATACGCAGTATTTT
J: TRBJ2-1; V: TRBV29-1; D: TRBD2; size: NA; CDR3: CSVSDGGAFF; DNA: TGCAGCGTTAGTGACGGGGGGGCCTTCTTC
J: TRBJ2-7; V: TRBV18; D: NA; size: NA; CDR3: CASSPGLPYEQYF; DNA: TGTGCCAGCTCACCAGGACTCCCCTACGAGCAGTACTTC
J: TRBJ2-2; V: TRBV5-1; D: TRBD2; size: NA; CDR3: CASRLAGNTGELFF; DNA: TGCGCCAGCCGACTAGCGGGAAACACCGGGGAGCTGTTTTTT
J: TRBJ2-3; V: TRBV2; D: NA; size: few; CDR3: CASTGGRTLTHTQYF; DNA: TGTGCCAGCACCGGGGGACGGACGCTTACGCATACGCAGTATTTT
J: TRBJ2-2; V: TRBV7-3; D: TRBD2; size: NA; CDR3: CASSLLILAGGELFF; DNA: TGTGCCAGCAGCTTACTGATTCTAGCGGGGGGGGAGCTGTTTTTT
J: TRBJ1-6; V: TRBV6-5; D: TRBD1; size: NA; CDR3: CASRQGRSPLHF; DNA: TGTGCCAGCAGACAGGGGCGTTCACCCCTCCACTTT
J: TRBJ2-3; V: TRBV6-5; D: TRBD2; size: NA; CDR3: CASSNRGGPEDTQYF; DNA: TGTGCCAGCTCCAACCGGGGGGGGCCAGAAGATACGCAGTATTTT
J: TRBJ1-5; V: TRBV7-6; D: TRBD1; size: NA; CDR3: CASSYGTANQPQHF; DNA: TGTGCCAGCAGCTACGGGACAGCAAATCAGCCCCAGCATTTT
J: TRBJ1-5; V: TRBV6-6; D: NA; size: NA; CDR3: CATNTPEQPQHF; DNA: TGTGCCACTAATACCCCGGAGCAGCCCCAGCATTTT
J: TRBJ2-1; V: TRBV4-2; D: TRBD2; size: NA; CDR3: CASSQEGTSGVGEQFF; DNA: TGTGCCAGCAGCCAAGAAGGGACTAGCGGGGTGGGTGAGCAGTTCTTC
J: TRBJ2-1; V: TRBV7-9; D: TRBD2; size: NA; CDR3: CASGPGGLAGGVAYNEQFF; DNA: TGTGCCAGCGGCCCGGGGGGACTAGCGGGGGGTGTTGCCTACAATGAGCAGTTCTTC
J: TRBJ2-1; V: TRBV29-1; D: TRBD1; size: NA; CDR3: CSVEVPGQGATWADEQFF; DNA: TGCAGCGTGGAGGTTCCGGGACAGGGGGCGACTTGGGCCGATGAGCAGTTCTTC
J: TRBJ2-7; V: TRBV7-9; D: TRBD1; size: NA; CDR3: CASGPGQGFYEQYF; DNA: TGTGCCAGCGGACCGGGACAGGGATTCTACGAGCAGTACTTC
J: TRBJ2-7; V: TRBV5-1; D: TRBD1; size: NA; CDR3: CASSSGSWDRETEQYF; DNA: TGCGCCAGCAGCTCGGGGAGTTGGGACAGGGAGACCGAGCAGTACTTC
J: TRBJ1-1; V: TRBV5-6; D: NA; size: NA; CDR3: CASTFLGTYTEAFF; DNA: TGTGCCAGCACCTTTTTAGGGACATACACTGAAGCTTTCTTT
J: TRBJ1-2; V: TRBV15; D: TRBD1; size: NA; CDR3: CATSRRRTGDNYGYTF; DNA: TGTGCCACCAGCAGACGAAGGACAGGGGACAACTATGGCTACACCTTC
J: TRBJ2-5; V: TRBV30; D: TRBD1; size: once; CDR3: CAWSTGVGETQYF; DNA: TGTGCCTGGAGTACAGGGGTCGGGGAGACCCAGTACTTC
J: TRBJ1-1; V: TRBV25-1; D: NA; size: NA; CDR3: CASYSRVSEAFF; DNA: TGTGCCAGCTATAGTAGAGTCTCTGAAGCTTTCTTT
J: TRBJ1-2; V: TRBV5-1; D: NA; size: NA; CDR3: CASSAQSNYGYTF; DNA: TGCGCCAGCAGCGCACAGTCTAACTATGGCTACACCTTC
J: TRBJ1-1; V: TRBV5-1; D: NA; size: few; CDR3: CASSFGTGGTEAFF; DNA: TGCGCCAGCAGCTTTGGCACGGGGGGAACTGAAGCTTTCTTT
J: TRBJ1-2; V: TRBV28; D: TRBD1; size: NA; CDR3: CASSEGGDRGPSDGYTF; DNA: TGTGCCAGCAGTGAAGGAGGGGACAGGGGCCCTTCTGATGGCTACACCTTC
J: TRBJ2-5; V: TRBV5-1; D: NA; size: NA; CDR3: CASSFEEAGETQYF; DNA: TGCGCCAGCAGCTTTGAGGAGGCCGGCGAGACCCAGTACTTC
J: TRBJ1-5; V: TRBV2; D: NA; size: once; CDR3: CASSVFGEQPQHF; DNA: TGTGCCAGCAGTGTATTTGGAGAGCAGCCCCAGCATTTT
J: TRBJ2-3; V: TRBV7-2; D: NA; size: few; CDR3: CASSRTSGETDTQYF; DNA: TGTGCCAGCAGTAGGACATCGGGGGAAACAGATACGCAGTATTTT
J: TRBJ1-1; V: TRBV27; D: TRBD1; size: few; CDR3: CASSFRQGNTEAFF; DNA: TGTGCCAGCAGTTTCAGACAGGGCAACACTGAAGCTTTCTTT
J: TRBJ1-1; V: TRBV9; D: NA; size: few; CDR3: CASSVQGATEAFF; DNA: TGTGCCAGCAGCGTTCAAGGAGCCACTGAAGCTTTCTTT
J: TRBJ2-6; V: TRBV11-3; D: NA; size: NA; CDR3: CASSLDLYSGANVLTF; DNA: TGTGCCAGCAGCTTAGATTTATACTCTGGGGCCAACGTCCTGACTTTC
J: TRBJ1-5; V: TRBV6-1; D: TRBD1; size: NA; CDR3: CASSSGTGESQPQHF; DNA: TGTGCCAGCAGTTCTGGGACAGGGGAAAGTCAGCCCCAGCATTTT
J: TRBJ2-1; V: TRBV9; D: TRBD2; size: NA; CDR3: CASSGRLAGGYNEQFF; DNA: TGTGCCAGCAGCGGACGACTAGCGGGGGGATACAATGAGCAGTTCTTC
J: TRBJ2-7; V: TRBV6-5; D: NA; size: NA; CDR3: CASSYSRQRYEQYF; DNA: TGTGCCAGCAGTTACTCGCGACAGAGGTACGAGCAGTACTTC
J: TRBJ1-1; V: TRBV2; D: NA; size: NA; CDR3: CASRSYENTEAFF; DNA: TGTGCCAGCAGAAGCTATGAGAACACTGAAGCTTTCTTT